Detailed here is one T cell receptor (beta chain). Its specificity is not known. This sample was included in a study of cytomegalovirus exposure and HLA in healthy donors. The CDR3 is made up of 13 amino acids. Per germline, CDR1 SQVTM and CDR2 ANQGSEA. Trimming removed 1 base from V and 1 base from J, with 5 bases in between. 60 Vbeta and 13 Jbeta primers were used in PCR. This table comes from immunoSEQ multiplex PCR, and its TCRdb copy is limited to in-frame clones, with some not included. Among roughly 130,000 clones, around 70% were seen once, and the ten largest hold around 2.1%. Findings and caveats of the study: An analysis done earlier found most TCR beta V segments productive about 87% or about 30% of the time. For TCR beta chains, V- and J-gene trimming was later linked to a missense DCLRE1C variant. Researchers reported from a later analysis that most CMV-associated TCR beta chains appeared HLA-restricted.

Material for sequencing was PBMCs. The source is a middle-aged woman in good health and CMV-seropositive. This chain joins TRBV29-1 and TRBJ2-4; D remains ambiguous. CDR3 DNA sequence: TGCAGCGTTGAAGGGCAGGCCAAAAACATTCAGTACTTC. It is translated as CSVEGQAKNIQYF.